This T cell receptor (beta chain) was captured in a study of shared clonotypes between healthy human individuals. Whole-study results and caveats: The donor pool, a small one, limited the genetic and exposure-history diversity represented.

A word on this clone: Antigen unknown.

From germline, CDR1 is LGHNA and CDR2 YSLEER. The V gene lost 0 bases and the J gene lost 16 bases, with 13 bases spanning the gap. This CDR3 contains 12 residues. Assay: immunoSEQ multiplex PCR; the TCRdb copy retains only in-frame clones and omits some. The data contain around 2.5 million clones, 93% of them singletons. The source of this sequence is a man aged 18 to 29 in good health. Some clones in this sample may be carry-over from other donors' samples. The chain is built from TRBV4-3 and TRBJ2-1; TRBD2 is a possible D gene (5 bases). The sequencing sample was made of naive CD4+ T cells from PBMCs. The subset here: CD45RA+ positively selected. CDR3 nucleotide sequence: TGCGCCAGCAGCCAAGAGGGGATAGCGCCCTTCTTC. Its protein product is CASSQEGIAPFF.